The TCR beta chain described here comes from a study of Ad26.COV2.S vaccination and SARS-CoV-2 variants. The CDR3 length is 13 residues. Germline V lookup: CDR1 SQVTM, CDR2 ANQGSEA. The V gene lost 6 bases and the J gene lost 5 bases, with 11 bases spanning the gap. Stated treatment: some 20 received Ad26.COV2.S at low or high dose, single or two shots; about 5 received placebo; per-sample allocation not given. Sampling took place 63 days after the first vaccine or placebo injection. In Boston, an adult donor aged 18-55 years took part. Whole-study results and caveats: Recipients of either vaccine or placebo displayed similar breadth of non-spike TCRs. Substantial breadth was reported for post-vaccination spike-specific CD8+ and CD4+ T cells. Using TCR breadth and depth analyses may have led to underestimated total T cell responses.

Profiled with immunoSEQ multiplex PCR; TCRdb holds only in-frame clones, not every one. The sample holds roughly 700,000 clones, 89% seen once. This clone showed up just a few times. The antigen remains unidentified. The source was peripheral blood, collected in a trial of Ad26.COV2.S vaccine versus placebo. The receptor comes from a person between 18 and 65 years old who received the Ad26.COV2.S COVID-19 vaccine or a placebo. V gene TRBV29-1 combines with J gene TRBJ1-6; D might be TRBD1 (6 bases). Here the CDR3 reads CSVRTDNNSPLHF. CDR3 in DNA: TGCAGCGTCAGGACAGATAATAATTCACCCCTCCACTTT.